The clone carrying this TCR beta chain was observed a few times. Its antigen is not known. Time point indicated: sample taken at primary tumor resection. This specimen comes from a study of spatial heterogeneity in lung cancer. Per germline, CDR1 MDHEN and CDR2 SYDVKM. CDR3 length: 13 residues. Trimming cost V 3 bases and J 11 bases; bases outside gene matches: 8. TCRdb re-called the 5' RACE reads through MiXCR, storing one row per CDR3 protein. The sample gives approximately 25,000 distinct CDR3 sequences, around 9.2% of which show up once; roughly 8% is in the top ten. Study-wide results and limits: Counts of expanded alpha and beta TCRs within tumors tracked the tumor nonsynonymous mutation count.

This clonotype was sampled from a male donor with early-stage non-small cell lung cancer. This sequence joins TRBV28 and TRBJ1-1; 8 nucleotides match TRBD1. The material was lung tumor tissue, obtained at surgery. CDR3 nucleotide sequence: TGTGCCAGCAGTTTGACAGGGGTGGGTCTGGCTTTCTTT. Protein: CASSLTGVGLAFF.